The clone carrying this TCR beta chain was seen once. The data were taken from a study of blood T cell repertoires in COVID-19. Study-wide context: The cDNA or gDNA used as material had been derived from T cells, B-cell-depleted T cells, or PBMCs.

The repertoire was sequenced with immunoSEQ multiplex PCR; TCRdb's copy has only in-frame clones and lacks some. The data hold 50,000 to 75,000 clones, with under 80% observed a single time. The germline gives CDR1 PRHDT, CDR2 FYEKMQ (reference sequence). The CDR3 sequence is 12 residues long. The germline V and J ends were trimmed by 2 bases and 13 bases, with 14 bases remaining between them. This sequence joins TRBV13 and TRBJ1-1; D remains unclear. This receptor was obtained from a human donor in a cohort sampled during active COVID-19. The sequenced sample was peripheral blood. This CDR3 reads CASSLLETVLFF. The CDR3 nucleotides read TGTGCCAGCAGCTTATTGGAGACGGTGCTTTTCTTT.